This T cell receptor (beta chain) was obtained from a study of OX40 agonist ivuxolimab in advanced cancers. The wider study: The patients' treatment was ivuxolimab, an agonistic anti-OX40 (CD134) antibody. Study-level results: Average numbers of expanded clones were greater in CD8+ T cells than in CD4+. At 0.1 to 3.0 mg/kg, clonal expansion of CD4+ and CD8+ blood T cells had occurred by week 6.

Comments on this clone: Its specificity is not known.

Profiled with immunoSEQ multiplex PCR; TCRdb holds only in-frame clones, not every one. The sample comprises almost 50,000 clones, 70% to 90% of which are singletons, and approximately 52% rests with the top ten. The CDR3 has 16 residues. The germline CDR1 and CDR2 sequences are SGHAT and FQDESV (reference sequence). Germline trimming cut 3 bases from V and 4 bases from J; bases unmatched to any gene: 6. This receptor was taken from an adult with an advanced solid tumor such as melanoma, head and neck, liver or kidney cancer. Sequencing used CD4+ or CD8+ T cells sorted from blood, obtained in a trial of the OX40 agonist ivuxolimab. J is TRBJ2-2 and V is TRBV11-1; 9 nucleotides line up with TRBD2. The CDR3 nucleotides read TGTGCCAGCAGCTTGCCGGGACTAGCAGGCACCGGGGAGCTGTTTTTT. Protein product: CASSLPGLAGTGELFF. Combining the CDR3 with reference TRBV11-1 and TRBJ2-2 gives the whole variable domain EAEVAQSPRYKITEKSQAVAFWCDPISGHATLYWYRQILGQGPELLVQFQDESVVDDSQLPKDRFSAERLKGVDSTLKIQPAELGDSAMYLCASSLPGLAGTGELFFGEGSRLTVL.